Included here is one TCR beta chain sequence, with context. No antigen is known for it. The CDR3, cysteine through phenylalanine, is 16 amino acids long. No DNA appears here. CDR1 and CDR2, looked up from the germline V gene, are MNHEY and SVGEGT. Each CD8+ T cell subset was flow-sorted in triplicate, and around 320,000 cells per subset were placed directly into RLT lysis buffer. To exclude memory contaminants, naive CD8+ T cells were stringently defined as CD45RO-CCR7+CD27+CD95-. Standard density gradient centrifugation was used to isolate peripheral blood mononuclear cells from buffy coats. A FACSAria III was used to flow-sort naive CD8+ T cells into CXCR3-negative and CXCR3-positive populations. An RNeasy Mini Kit was used to extract total RNA from the sorted cells. The sequencing machine was a NextSeq 550. The Human TCR Profiling Kit (MiLaboratory) was used to make UMI-labeled 5' RACE TRB cDNA libraries. cDNA synthesis used the entire amount of extracted RNA, and PCR amplification then used the entire amount of cDNA produced. The libraries were made side by side, with each library going through the same number of PCR cycles. The authors' pipeline ran thus. With a requirement of at least two reads per UMI, MIGEC and MiXCR extracted about 50,000 +/- 10,000 unique UMI-labeled TRB cDNA molecules per library. On average, approximately 40,000 +/- 10,000 functional in-frame TRB CDR3 nucleotide clonotypes lacking stop codons were found per library. Diversity metrics, including normalized Shannon-Wiener and Chao1, were computed in VDJtools after downsampling to 5000 UMI-labeled TRB molecules per sample. VDJtools was used to calculate clonotype-size-weighted physicochemical properties of the central five CDR3 residues, namely interaction energy, strength, volume and Kidera factor 4. Reads reprocessed by TCRdb are summarized as one entry per CDR3 protein sequence, and DNA is absent. These V and J calls derive from TCRdb rather than the authors' analysis. The record for this sample contains about 84,000 distinct CDR3 sequences. 0.55% to 0.8% of the sample belongs to the ten largest clones.

This sample was included in a study of CXCR3-negative and CXCR3-positive naive CD8 T cells (dated by TCRdb to about 2019). The study in broad terms: In total, 120 million to 150 million TRB reads were obtained, corresponding to roughly 1.5 +/- 0.3 million reads per library. TRBV-TRBJ cluster analysis included naive subsets from roughly 5 donors and memory cells from 3 donors. Diversity and physicochemical repertoire analyses covered approximately 10 donors pooled from two independent experiments.

General study outcomes and caveats: Because surface CD5, which has been linked to self-reactivity in mice, was comparable between naive subsets, TCR interaction strength was also inferred from TRB CDR3 physicochemical properties. TRB CDR3s from CXCR3-positive naive cells showed higher hydrophobicity (lower Kidera factor 4), lower energy, and higher strength and volume indices than CXCR3-negative naive cells. TRBV-TRBJ usage was similar between naive CXCR3-negative and CXCR3-positive cells from the same donor, while memory cells showed distinct patterns. Because CXCR3 expression was partially decreased after cryopreservation, freshly isolated PBMCs were used for most assays. Both naive subsets had comparably high repertoire diversity, while memory CD8+ T cells had much lower repertoire diversity.

The clonotype comes from a human donor in good health. Some clones in this sample may be carry-over from other donors' samples. Recombination linked TRBV6-2 or TRBV6-3 to TRBJ2-7; lacking DNA, the TRBD2 call made by TCRdb goes unchecked. The sample taken for sequencing was naive CXCR3+ CD8+ T cells from blood. The cell subset or site label on this specimen signifies: CD45RO-CCR7+CD27+CD95- naive CD8+ T cells expressing CXCR3 (TNR3+). The CDR3 sequence is CASSSYLAEPSYEQYF.